This entry is about one T cell receptor beta chain. Clones were read by immunoSEQ multiplex PCR, and TCRdb kept only the in-frame ones, dropping some. The repertoire holds 250,000 to 350,000 clones, with around 90% as singletons. This entry comes from a study of blood T cell repertoires in COVID-19. The CDR3 loop spans 14 amino acids. Germline-derived CDR1 and CDR2 are SGHDT and YYEEEE. The V gene lost 1 base and the J gene lost 0 bases, with 6 bases spanning the gap. The sequencing input was peripheral blood. The TCR comes from a man aged 18 to 30 with active or convalescent COVID-19. The rearrangement joins TRBV5-6 to TRBJ2-3; D ambiguous. CDR3: CASSLSFSTDTQYF. The DNA of the CDR3 is TGTGCCAGCAGCTTGTCCTTTAGCACAGATACGCAGTATTTT. Full variable domain (remainder filled in from reference TRBV5-6 and TRBJ2-3): DAGVTQSPTHLIKTRGQQVTLRCSPKSGHDTVSWYQQALGQGPQFIFQYYEEEERQRGNFPDRFSGHQFPNYSSELNVNALLLGDSALYLCASSLSFSTDTQYFGPGTRLTVL.